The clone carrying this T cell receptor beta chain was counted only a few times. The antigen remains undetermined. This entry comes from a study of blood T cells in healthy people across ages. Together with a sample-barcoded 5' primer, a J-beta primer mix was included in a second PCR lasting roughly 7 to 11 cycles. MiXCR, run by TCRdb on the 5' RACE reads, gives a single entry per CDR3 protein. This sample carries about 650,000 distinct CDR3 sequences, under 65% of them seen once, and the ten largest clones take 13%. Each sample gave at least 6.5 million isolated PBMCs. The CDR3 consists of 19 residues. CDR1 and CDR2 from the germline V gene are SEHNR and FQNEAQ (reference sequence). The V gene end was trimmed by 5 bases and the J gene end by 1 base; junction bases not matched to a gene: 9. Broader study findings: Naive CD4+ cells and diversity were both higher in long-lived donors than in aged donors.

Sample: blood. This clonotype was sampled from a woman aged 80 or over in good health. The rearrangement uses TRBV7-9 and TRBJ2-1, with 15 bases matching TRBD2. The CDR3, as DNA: TGTGCCAGCAGCGGGTGGACTAGCGGGGGGGCCTTGTCCTACAATGAGCAGTTCTTC. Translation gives CASSGWTSGGALSYNEQFF.